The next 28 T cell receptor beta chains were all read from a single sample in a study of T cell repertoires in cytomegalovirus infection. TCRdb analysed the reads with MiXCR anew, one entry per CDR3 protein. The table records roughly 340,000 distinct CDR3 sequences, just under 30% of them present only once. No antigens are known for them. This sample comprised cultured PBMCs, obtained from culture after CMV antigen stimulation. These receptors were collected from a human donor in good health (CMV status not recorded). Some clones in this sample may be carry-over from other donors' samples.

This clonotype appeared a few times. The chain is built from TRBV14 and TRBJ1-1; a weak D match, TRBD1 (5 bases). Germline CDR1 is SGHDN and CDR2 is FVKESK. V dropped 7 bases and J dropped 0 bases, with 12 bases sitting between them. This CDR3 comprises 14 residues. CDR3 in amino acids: CASTRGGLNTEAFF. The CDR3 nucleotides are TGTGCCAGCACCCGGGGGGGGTTGAACACTGAAGCTTTCTTT.

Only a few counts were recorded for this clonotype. CDR3 nucleotides: TGCGCCAGCAGCCAGGTCTCCGGGAGTCGGCACGAGCAGTACTTC. Translating it yields CASSQVSGSRHEQYF. The chain has TRBV4-1 and TRBJ2-7, with a weak D call TRBD2 (6 bases). This CDR3 has 15 amino acids. Trimming left V 3 bases short and J 5 bases short, with 17 bases between. Germline V gene data show CDR1 as MGHRA and CDR2 as YSYEKL.

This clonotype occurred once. In DNA form, the CDR3 reads TGCAGTGCTGGACCGGGACTAGCGTCGGAGACCCAGTACTTC. It specifies CSAGPGLASETQYF. The chain combines TRBV20-1 with TRBJ2-5, with TRBD2 matching 10 bases. This CDR3 region has 14 residues. The V gene's germline CDR1 is DFQATT and CDR2 SNEGSKA (reference sequence). V was pared by 5 bases and J by 5 bases, with 8 bases of the junction left unmatched.

The CDR3 reads CASSLEGGPSPLHF. CDR3 sequence (DNA): TGTGCCAGCAGCTTGGAAGGGGGCCCTTCACCCCTCCACTTT. The rearrangement joins TRBV5-5 to TRBJ1-6, with TRBD1 matching 7 bases. Losses at the gene ends were 0 bases for V and 9 bases for J; bases not matched to a gene: 3. The CDR3 contains 14 residues. Germline values: CDR1 SGHKS, CDR2 YYEKEE (reference sequence).

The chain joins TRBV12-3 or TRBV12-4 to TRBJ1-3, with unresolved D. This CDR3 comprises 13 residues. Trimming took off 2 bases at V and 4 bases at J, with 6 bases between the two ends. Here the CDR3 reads CASSLLTGNTIYF. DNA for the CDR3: TGTGCCAGCAGTTTATTAACCGGAAACACCATATATTTT.

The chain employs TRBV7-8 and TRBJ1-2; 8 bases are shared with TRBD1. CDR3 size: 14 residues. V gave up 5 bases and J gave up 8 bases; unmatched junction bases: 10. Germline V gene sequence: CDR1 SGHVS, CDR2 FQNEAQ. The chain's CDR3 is CASSATGTGRGYTF. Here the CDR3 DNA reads TGTGCCAGCAGCGCGACCGGGACAGGTCGCGGCTACACCTTC.

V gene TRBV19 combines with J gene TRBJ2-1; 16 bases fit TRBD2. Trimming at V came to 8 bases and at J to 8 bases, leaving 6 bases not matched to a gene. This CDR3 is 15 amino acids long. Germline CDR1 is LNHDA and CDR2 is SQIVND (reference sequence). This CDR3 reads CASAGTSGRVYEQFF. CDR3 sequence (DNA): TGTGCCAGTGCCGGGACTAGCGGGAGGGTCTATGAGCAGTTCTTC.

The CDR3 loop is CAISESSGAGETQYF. The CDR3 DNA sequence: TGTGCCATCAGTGAGTCGTCGGGGGCAGGGGAGACCCAGTACTTC. V usage is TRBV10-3 and J usage is TRBJ2-5; D may be TRBD1 or TRBD2 (6 bases each). V was shortened by 0 bases and J by 5 bases, with 13 bases between the two germline ends. The CDR3 spans 15 residues. Per the germline V gene, CDR1 is ENHRY and CDR2 is SYGVKD.

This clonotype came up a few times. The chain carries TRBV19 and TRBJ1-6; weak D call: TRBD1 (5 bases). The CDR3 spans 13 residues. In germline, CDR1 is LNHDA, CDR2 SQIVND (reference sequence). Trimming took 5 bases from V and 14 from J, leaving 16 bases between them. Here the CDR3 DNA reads TGTGCCAGTAGTCCGCCCGGGGGTCGGGCCCTCCACTTT. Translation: CASSPPGGRALHF. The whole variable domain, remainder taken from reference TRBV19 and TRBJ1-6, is DGGITQSPKYLFRKEGQNVTLSCEQNLNHDAMYWYRQDPGQGLRLIYYSQIVNDFQKGDIAEGYSVSREKKESFPLTVTSAQKNPTAFYLCASSPPGGRALHFGNGTRLTVT.

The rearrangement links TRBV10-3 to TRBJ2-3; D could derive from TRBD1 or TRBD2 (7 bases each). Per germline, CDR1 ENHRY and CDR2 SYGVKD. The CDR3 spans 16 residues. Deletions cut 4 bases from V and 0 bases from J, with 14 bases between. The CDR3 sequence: CAISGRQGGSTDTQYF. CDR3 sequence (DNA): TGTGCCATCAGTGGGCGACAGGGAGGGAGCACAGATACGCAGTATTTT.

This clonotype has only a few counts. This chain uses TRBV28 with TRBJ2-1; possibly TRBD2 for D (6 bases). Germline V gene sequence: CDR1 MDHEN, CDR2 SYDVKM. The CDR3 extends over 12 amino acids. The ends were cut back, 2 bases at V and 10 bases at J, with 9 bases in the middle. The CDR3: CASSLPGLEQFF. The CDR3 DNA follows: TGTGCCAGCAGTTTACCCGGACTAGAGCAGTTCTTC. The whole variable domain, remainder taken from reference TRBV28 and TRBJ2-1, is DVKVTQSSRYLVKRTGEKVFLECVQDMDHENMFWYRQDPGLGLRLIYFSYDVKMKEKGDIPEGYSVSREKKERFSLILESASTNQTSMYLCASSLPGLEQFFGPGTRLTVL.

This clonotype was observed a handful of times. CDR3 sequence reads: CSASGGLGGRSYNEQFF. The CDR3 region has the DNA TGCAGTGCTAGTGGGGGCTTAGGCGGGAGGTCCTACAATGAGCAGTTCTTC. The chain has TRBV20-1 and TRBJ2-1, with TRBD2 matching over 8 bases. CDR3 length equals 17 residues. With 3 bases clipped from V and 1 base from J, the junction kept 11 bases outside the gene matches. CDR1 is DFQATT, CDR2 SNEGSKA, per germline (reference sequence).

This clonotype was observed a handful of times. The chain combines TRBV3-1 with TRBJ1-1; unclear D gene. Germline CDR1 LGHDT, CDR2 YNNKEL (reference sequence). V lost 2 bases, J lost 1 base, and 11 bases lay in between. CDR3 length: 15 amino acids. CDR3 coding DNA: TGTGCCAGCAGCCAACATGGAACCCCGAACACTGAAGCTTTCTTT. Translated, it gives CASSQHGTPNTEAFF.

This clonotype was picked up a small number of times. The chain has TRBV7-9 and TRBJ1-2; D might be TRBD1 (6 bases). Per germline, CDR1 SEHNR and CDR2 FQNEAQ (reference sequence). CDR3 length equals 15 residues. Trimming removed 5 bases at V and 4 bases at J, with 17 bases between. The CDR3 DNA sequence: TGTGCCAGCAGCCCAGATGACAGGCCTCCCTATGGCTACACCTTC. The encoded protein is CASSPDDRPPYGYTF. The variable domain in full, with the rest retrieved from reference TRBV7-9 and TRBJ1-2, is DTGVSQNPRHKITKRGQNVTFRCDPISEHNRLYWYRQTLGQGPEFLTYFQNEAQLEKSRLLSDRFSAERPKGSFSTLEIQRTEQGDSAMYLCASSPDDRPPYGYTFGSGTRLTVV.

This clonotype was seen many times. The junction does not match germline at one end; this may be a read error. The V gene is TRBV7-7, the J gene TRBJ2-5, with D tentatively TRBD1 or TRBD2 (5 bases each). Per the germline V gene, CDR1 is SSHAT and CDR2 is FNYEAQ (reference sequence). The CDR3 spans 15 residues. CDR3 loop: CASSLVGVGEETQYF. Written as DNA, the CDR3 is TGTGCTAGCAGCTTAGTCGGCGTGGGGGAAGAGACCCAGTACTTC.

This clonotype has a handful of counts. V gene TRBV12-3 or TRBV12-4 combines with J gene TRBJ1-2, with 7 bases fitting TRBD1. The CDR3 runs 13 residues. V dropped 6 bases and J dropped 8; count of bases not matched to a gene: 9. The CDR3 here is CASRATGAQGYTF. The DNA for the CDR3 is TGTGCCAGCAGGGCAACAGGGGCCCAAGGCTACACCTTC.

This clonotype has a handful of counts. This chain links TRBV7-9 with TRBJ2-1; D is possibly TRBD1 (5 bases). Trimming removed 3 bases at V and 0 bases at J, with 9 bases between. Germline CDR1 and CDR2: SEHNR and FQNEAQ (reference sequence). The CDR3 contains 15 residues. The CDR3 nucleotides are TGTGCCAGCAGCTTGGGGCGAATCTCCTACAATGAGCAGTTCTTC. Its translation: CASSLGRISYNEQFF.

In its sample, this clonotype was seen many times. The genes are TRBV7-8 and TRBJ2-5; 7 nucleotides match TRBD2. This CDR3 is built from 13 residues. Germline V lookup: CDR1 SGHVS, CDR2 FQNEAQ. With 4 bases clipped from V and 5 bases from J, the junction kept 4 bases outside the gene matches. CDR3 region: CASSSTGGETQYF. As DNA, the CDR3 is TGTGCCAGCAGCTCTACGGGGGGTGAGACCCAGTACTTC.

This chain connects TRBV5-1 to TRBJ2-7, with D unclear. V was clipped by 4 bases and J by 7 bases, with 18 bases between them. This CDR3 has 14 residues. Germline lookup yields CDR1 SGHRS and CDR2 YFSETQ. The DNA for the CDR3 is TGCGCCAGCAGCCTCAGGCTCATAGAAGGGGAGCAGTACTTC. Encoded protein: CASSLRLIEGEQYF.

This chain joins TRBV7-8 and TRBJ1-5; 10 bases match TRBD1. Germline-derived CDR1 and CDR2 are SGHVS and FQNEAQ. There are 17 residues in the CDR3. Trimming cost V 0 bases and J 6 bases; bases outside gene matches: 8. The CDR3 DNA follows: TGTGCCAGCAGCTTAGCGAGACAGGGGGCGTTGGGTCAGCCCCAGCATTTT. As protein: CASSLARQGALGQPQHF.

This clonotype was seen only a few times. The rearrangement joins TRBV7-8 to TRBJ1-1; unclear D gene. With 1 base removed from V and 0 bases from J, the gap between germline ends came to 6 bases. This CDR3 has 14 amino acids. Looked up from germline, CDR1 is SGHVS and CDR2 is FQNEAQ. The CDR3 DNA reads TGTGCCAGCAGCTTAGGACTGCTGAACACTGAAGCTTTCTTT. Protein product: CASSLGLLNTEAFF. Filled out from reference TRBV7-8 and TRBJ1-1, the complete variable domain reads GAGVSQSPRYKVAKRGQDVALRCDPISGHVSLFWYQQALGQGPEFLTYFQNEAQLDKSGLPSDRFFAERPEGSVSTLKIQRTQQEDSAVYLCASSLGLLNTEAFFGQGTRLTVV.

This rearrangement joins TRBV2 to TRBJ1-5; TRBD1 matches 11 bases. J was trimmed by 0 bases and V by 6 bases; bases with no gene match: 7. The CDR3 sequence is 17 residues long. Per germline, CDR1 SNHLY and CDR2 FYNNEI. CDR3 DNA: TGTGCCAGCAGCGGGGACAGGGGGGAATATAGCAATCAGCCCCAGCATTTT. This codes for CASSGDRGEYSNQPQHF. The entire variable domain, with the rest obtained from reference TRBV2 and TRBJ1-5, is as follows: EPEVTQTPSHQVTQMGQEVILRCVPISNHLYFYWYRQILGQKVEFLVSFYNNEISEKSEIFDDQFSVERPDGSNFTLKIRSTKLEDSAMYFCASSGDRGEYSNQPQHFGDGTRLSIL.

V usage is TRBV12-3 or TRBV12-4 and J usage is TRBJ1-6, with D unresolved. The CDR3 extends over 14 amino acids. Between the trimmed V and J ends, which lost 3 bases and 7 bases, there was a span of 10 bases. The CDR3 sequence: CASSFATANSPLHF. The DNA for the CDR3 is TGTGCCAGCAGTTTCGCGACCGCGAATTCACCCCTCCACTTT.

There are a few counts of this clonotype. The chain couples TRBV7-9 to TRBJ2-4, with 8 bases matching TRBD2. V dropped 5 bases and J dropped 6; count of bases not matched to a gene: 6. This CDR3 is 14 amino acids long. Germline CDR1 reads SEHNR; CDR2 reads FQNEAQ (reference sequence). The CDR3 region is CASSRPGLVNIQYF. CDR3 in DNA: TGTGCCAGCAGCCGTCCGGGACTAGTAAACATTCAGTACTTC.

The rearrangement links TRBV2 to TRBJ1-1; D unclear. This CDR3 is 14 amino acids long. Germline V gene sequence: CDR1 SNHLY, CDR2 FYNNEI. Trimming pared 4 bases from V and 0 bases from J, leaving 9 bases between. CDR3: CASSAQAMNTEAFF. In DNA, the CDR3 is TGTGCCAGCAGTGCCCAGGCCATGAACACTGAAGCTTTCTTT.

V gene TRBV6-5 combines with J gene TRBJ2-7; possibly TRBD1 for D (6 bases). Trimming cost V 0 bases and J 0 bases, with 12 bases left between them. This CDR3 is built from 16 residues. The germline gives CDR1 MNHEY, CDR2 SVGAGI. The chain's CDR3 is CASSYSTGQTSYEQYF. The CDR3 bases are TGTGCCAGCAGTTACTCGACAGGACAGACCTCCTACGAGCAGTACTTC.

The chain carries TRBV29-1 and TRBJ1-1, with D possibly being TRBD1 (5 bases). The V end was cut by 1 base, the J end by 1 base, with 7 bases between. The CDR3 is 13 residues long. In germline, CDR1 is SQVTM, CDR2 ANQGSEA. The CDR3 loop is CSVEGRANTEAFF. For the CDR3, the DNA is TGCAGCGTTGAAGGCAGGGCGAACACTGAAGCTTTCTTT.

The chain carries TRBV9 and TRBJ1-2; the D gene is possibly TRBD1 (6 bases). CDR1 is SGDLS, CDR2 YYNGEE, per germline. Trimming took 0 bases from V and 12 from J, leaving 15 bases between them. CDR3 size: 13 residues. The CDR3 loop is CASSVVGDMLHTF. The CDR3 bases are TGTGCCAGCAGCGTAGTAGGGGACATGCTCCACACCTTC.